The 25 T cell receptor beta chains below all came from one sample that was sequenced in a study of blood T cells in healthy people across ages. Alongside a J-beta primer mix, a sample-barcoded 5' primer served in a second PCR lasting roughly 6 to 11 cycles. TCRdb re-derived calls from the 5' RACE reads in MiXCR, one entry per CDR3 protein. This sample has 800,000 to 1,000,000 distinct CDR3 sequences, with approximately 49% found just once. Sequencing was done on a sample of blood. Every receptor here comes from a young man in good health.

This clonotype was observed at least ten times. The chain uses TRBV7-9 and TRBJ2-4, with TRBD1 matching 8 bases. CDR1 is SEHNR, CDR2 FQNEAQ, per germline (reference sequence). This CDR3 has 14 residues. V lost 5 bases to trimming and J lost 8 bases; unmatched junction nucleotides: 8. DNA for the CDR3: TGTGCCAGCAGCCCGTTGACAGGGGTAGACATTCAGTACTTC. Its translation: CASSPLTGVDIQYF.

The chain employs TRBV20-1 and TRBJ1-2; D remains ambiguous. The CDR3 length is 15 residues. The V and J ends lost 6 bases and 4 bases respectively, with 21 bases between them. The germline V gene has CDR1 DFQATT and CDR2 SNEGSKA (reference sequence). The CDR3 bases are TGCAGTGCGACCGACCGACGCCGATACCTCTATGGCTACACCTTC. Encoded protein: CSATDRRRYLYGYTF.

The chain uses TRBV3-1 and TRBJ1-2; weak D call: TRBD1 (6 bases). The CDR3 sequence is 18 residues long. Germline CDR1 and CDR2: LGHDT and YNNKEL (reference sequence). V dropped 4 bases and J dropped 3 bases, with 24 bases sitting between them. This chain's CDR3 is CASSPRVRTDLFDYGYTF. The CDR3 DNA follows: TGTGCCAGCAGCCCGAGGGTTAGGACAGACCTTTTCGACTATGGCTACACCTTC.

There are many counts of this clonotype. The V call is TRBV6-2 or TRBV6-3, the J call TRBJ2-7; no clear D. Germline V CDR1 and CDR2: MNHEY, SVGEGT. Trimming removed 6 bases at V and 2 bases at J, with 5 bases between. The CDR3 sequence is 11 residues long. CDR3 loop: CASSIAYEQYF. CDR3 coding DNA: TGTGCCAGCAGCATCGCCTACGAGCAGTACTTC.

In DNA, the CDR3 is TGTGCCAGCAGCTTAGGGGACAGGGGTTACAATGAGCAGTACTTC. This gives the protein CASSLGDRGYNEQYF. The chain employs TRBV7-2 and TRBJ2-7, with 10 bases matching TRBD1. This CDR3 is 15 amino acids long. The ends lost 1 base at V and 7 bases at J; junction bases unmatched: 7. Germline assignment: CDR1 SGHTA and CDR2 FQGNSA.

This clonotype was recorded a few times. This chain connects TRBV6-5 to TRBJ2-6, with D uncertain. The germline gives CDR1 MNHEY, CDR2 SVGAGI. This CDR3 is built from 16 residues. V was trimmed by 0 bases and J by 4 bases, leaving 10 bases between them. This chain's CDR3 is CASSYSLGPGANVLTF. The DNA of the CDR3 is TGTGCCAGCAGTTACTCGTTAGGGCCCGGGGCCAACGTCCTGACTTTC.

This chain uses TRBV25-1 with TRBJ2-3; no clear D. The V and J ends lost 1 base and 4 bases respectively, with 9 bases between them. Germline CDR1 reads MGHDK; CDR2 reads SYGVNS. The CDR3 has 14 residues. The CDR3 region is CASSELVGADTQYF. Written as DNA, the CDR3 is TGTGCCAGCAGTGAATTGGTGGGTGCAGATACGCAGTATTTT. Looking up the rest from reference TRBV25-1 and TRBJ2-3 gives the full variable domain: EADIYQTPRYLVIGTGKKITLECSQTMGHDKMYWYQQDPGMELHLIHYSYGVNSTEKGDLSSESTVSRIRTEHFPLTLESARPSHTSQYLCASSELVGADTQYFGPGTRLTVL.

The V call is TRBV6-1, the J call TRBJ2-7, with 10 bases lining up with TRBD2. V gave up 6 bases and J gave up 2 bases; unmatched junction bases: 7. The CDR3 has 15 residues. The germline V gene encodes CDR1 MNHNS and CDR2 SASEGT. Written as DNA, the CDR3 is TGTGCCAGCAGCTCTTCTAGCGGGGGACCCTACGAGCAGTACTTC. This codes for CASSSSSGGPYEQYF.

This chain connects TRBV12-3 or TRBV12-4 to TRBJ1-3, with TRBD1 as a possible D gene (6 bases). V was trimmed by 1 base and J by 3 bases, leaving 13 bases between them. The CDR3 runs to 16 residues. The CDR3 coding sequence is TGTGCCAGCAGTTTAGTTGACAGGCTGGGTGGAAACACCATATATTTT. Translated, it gives CASSLVDRLGGNTIYF.

This chain uses TRBV5-5 with TRBJ1-2; unclear D gene. V lost 2 bases and J lost 8, with 13 bases in between. This CDR3 spans 13 amino acids. Germline V gives CDR1 SGHKS, CDR2 YYEKEE (reference sequence). Written as DNA, the CDR3 is TGTGCCAGCAGCTTTACCGGGTGGAGAGGCTACACCTTC. It translates to CASSFTGWRGYTF.

This chain joins TRBV12-3 or TRBV12-4 and TRBJ1-1; D gene uncertain. Trimming took off 7 bases at V and 0 bases at J, with 9 bases between the two ends. The CDR3 totals 13 residues. CDR3 DNA: TGTGCCAGCATCGGGGTAATGAACACTGAAGCTTTCTTT. Translation: CASIGVMNTEAFF.

This chain joins TRBV9 and TRBJ2-3; 12 bases agree with TRBD2. Germline CDR1 and CDR2: SGDLS and YYNGEE. The CDR3 covers 18 residues. J was trimmed by 6 bases and V by 4 bases; bases with no gene match: 15. CDR3 in DNA: TGTGCCAGCAGCCATAGTAAGGAGGGACTAGCGGGCCCCGATACGCAGTATTTT. Amino acid sequence: CASSHSKEGLAGPDTQYF. Full variable domain (outside the CDR3, taken from reference TRBV9 and TRBJ2-3): DSGVTQTPKHLITATGQRVTLRCSPRSGDLSVYWYQQSLDQGLQFLIQYYNGEERAKGNILERFSAQQFPDLHSELNLSSLELGDSALYFCASSHSKEGLAGPDTQYFGPGTRLTVL.

The rearrangement uses TRBV29-1 and TRBJ2-1; unclear D gene. CDR1 and CDR2 (germline): SQVTM, ANQGSEA. V was clipped by 5 bases and J by 5 bases, with 7 bases between them. This CDR3 is built from 11 residues. CDR3 DNA: TGCAGCGTTTTAGTCGACAATGAGCAGTTCTTC. Amino acids: CSVLVDNEQFF.

This clonotype was counted a single time. The genes are TRBV7-2 and TRBJ1-2, with D hard to call. Trimming left V 2 bases short and J 0 bases short, with 10 bases between. The CDR3 contains 15 residues. From germline, CDR1 is SGHTA and CDR2 FQGNSA. The CDR3 region has the DNA TGTGCCAGCAGCTTAAGGAGGGAACCTAACTATGGCTACACCTTC. Protein product: CASSLRREPNYGYTF.

This chain connects TRBV12-3 or TRBV12-4 to TRBJ2-4; 8 nucleotides match TRBD2. The ends lost 3 bases at V and 15 bases at J; junction bases unmatched: 10. The CDR3 length is 13 residues. This CDR3 is CASSFSLAGFRYF. In DNA form, the CDR3 reads TGTGCCAGCAGTTTCTCGCTAGCGGGTTTCCGGTACTTC.

To note about this clonotype: A read error is possible here, since a much larger clone lies one base away. The chain joins TRBV4-3 to TRBJ2-1; D unresolved. Germline values: CDR1 LGHNA, CDR2 YSLEER. The CDR3 is 15 residues long. CDR3 nucleotides: TGCGCCAGCAGCCAAGAATATTCCTGGTACAATGAGCAGTCCTTC. It encodes CASSQEYSWYNEQSF.

This clonotype was observed a single time. This rearrangement joins TRBV10-3 to TRBJ2-5; 8 positions match TRBD1. The last part of the DNA fits TRBJ2-7 better; the J call may be wrong. The CDR3 extends over 15 amino acids. The germline V gene encodes CDR1 ENHRY and CDR2 SYGVKD. The CDR3: CAISEADRVGYEQYF. The CDR3 DNA sequence: TGTGCCATCAGTGAGGCGGACAGGGTAGGCTACGAGCAGTACTTC.

This clonotype showed up just a few times. The J gene is TRBJ1-1, the V gene TRBV7-9, with D perhaps matching TRBD1 (6 bases). The length of the CDR3 is 14 residues. Deletions cut 5 bases from V and 2 bases from J, with 12 bases between. CDR1 is SEHNR and CDR2 is FQNEAQ in the germline V gene (reference sequence). This CDR3 is CASSVLTGNTEAFF. The DNA for the CDR3 is TGTGCCAGCAGCGTTCTGACAGGAAACACTGAAGCTTTCTTT.

The chain links TRBV29-1 to TRBJ2-7; TRBD1 matches at 8 bases. The CDR3 covers 13 residues. Trimming took 4 bases from V and 5 from J; bases not matched to a gene: 7. Germline V gives CDR1 SQVTM, CDR2 ANQGSEA. CDR3: CSVVRAGGNEQYF. The CDR3 region has the DNA TGCAGCGTTGTTAGGGCAGGGGGCAACGAGCAGTACTTC.

This sequence joins TRBV5-1 and TRBJ2-7; weak D call: TRBD2 (6 bases). CDR1 is SGHRS, CDR2 YFSETQ, per germline. This CDR3 has 13 amino acids. V was clipped by 4 bases and J by 3 bases, with 11 bases between them. This CDR3 reads CASSRDSGYEQYF. CDR3 sequence (DNA): TGCGCCAGCAGCCGAGATAGCGGCTACGAGCAGTACTTC.

With regard to this clonotype: Mismatch with germline at one junction end may stem from a read error. V and J are TRBV7-2 and TRBJ2-3, with no clear D. Germline V gives CDR1 SGHTA, CDR2 FQGNSA. CDR3 length equals 12 residues. The CDR3 nucleotides are TGTGCCAGCGGAACTAACACACATACGCAGTATTTT. It codes for CASGTNTHTQYF.

This chain joins TRBV27 and TRBJ2-1; D not resolved. V lost 6 bases to trimming and J lost 0 bases, with 15 bases between them. Germline CDR1 is MNHEY and CDR2 is SMNVEV (reference sequence). CDR3 length: 16 residues. This CDR3 is CASRIEALSSYNEQFF. As DNA, the CDR3 is TGTGCCAGCAGAATAGAGGCTTTGAGCTCCTACAATGAGCAGTTCTTC.

The table lists this clonotype with a few counts. The chain combines TRBV25-1 with TRBJ2-7; a possible D gene is TRBD1 (6 bases). The CDR3 spans 11 residues. Germline CDR1 and CDR2: MGHDK and SYGVNS. Between the trimmed V and J ends, which lost 9 bases and 2 bases, there was a span of 8 bases. DNA of the CDR3: TGTGCCAGTGCAGGGGCCTACGAGCAGTACTTC. As protein: CASAGAYEQYF.

CDR3 bases: TGCAGCGCAGGGACAGGGGGCCGCGGCGGCACTGAAGCTTTCTTT. Translating gives CSAGTGGRGGTEAFF. The chain joins TRBV29-1 to TRBJ1-1; 12 bases are a match to TRBD1. The CDR3 has 15 residues. Trimming at V came to 7 bases and at J to 4 bases, leaving 10 bases not matched to a gene. Germline loops: CDR1 SQVTM, CDR2 ANQGSEA.

With regard to this clonotype: Compared with germline, one end of the junction differs, possibly owing to a read error. The V and J genes are TRBV27 and TRBJ1-6; D remains ambiguous. Germline V gene data show CDR1 as MNHEY and CDR2 as SMNVEV (reference sequence). The length of the CDR3 is 14 residues. DNA for the CDR3: TGTGCCAGCAGCATGACGGGGTCGCGTTCACCCCTCCAATTT. Translation: CASSMTGSRSPLQF.